These 12 T cell receptor beta chains were sequenced from one sample in a study of blood T cell repertoires in COVID-19 (dated by TCRdb to about 2020). The library was built by means of the immunoSEQ multiplex PCR assay. The table was pulled from immuneACCESS by TCRdb, which kept in-frame rearrangements only. Such tables lose some clones; where checked, under half of the loss comes from unresolved V genes, and the rest has no known cause. This sample comprises about 33,000 clones, 85% of them detected only once. About 6.4% of the sample goes to the ten largest clones. Sequenced material: peripheral blood. The receptors derive from a man aged 55 to 69 with active COVID-19.

In DNA, the CDR3 is TGTGCCAGCAGCGTAGTTGGCAGGGGTTTCAACAATGAGCAGTTCTTC. It is translated as CASSVVGRGFNNEQFF. The chain couples TRBV9 to TRBJ2-1; tentatively, D is TRBD1 (6 bases). Germline values: CDR1 SGDLS, CDR2 YYNGEE. V dropped 0 bases and J dropped 5 bases, with 15 bases sitting between them. The CDR3 totals 16 residues.

The gene calls are TRBV24-1 and TRBJ2-1, with 8 bases lining up with TRBD2. The junction had 9 bases not matched to a gene; V was cut back by 6 bases and J by 9 bases. The CDR3 has 14 amino acids. Per the germline V gene, CDR1 is KGHDR and CDR2 is SFDVKD. CDR3 region: CATSPETSAGEQFF. The CDR3 nucleotides are TGTGCCACCAGTCCCGAGACTAGCGCGGGTGAGCAGTTCTTC.

The chain has TRBV11-2 and TRBJ2-3; 7 bases match TRBD1. The length of the CDR3 is 12 residues. Germline V gene data show CDR1 as SGHAT and CDR2 as FQNNGV. The trim removed 10 bases at V and 5 bases at J, leaving 6 bases unmatched. Here the CDR3 reads CATGTVRDTQYF. In DNA, the CDR3 is TGTGCCACCGGGACAGTTAGAGATACGCAGTATTTT.

The chain links TRBV27 to TRBJ2-2; 9 positions match TRBD2. The germline CDR1 and CDR2 sequences are MNHEY and SMNVEV (reference sequence). This CDR3 has 14 residues. The V segment lost 7 bases and the J segment 5 bases; nucleotides outside the gene matches: 5. The CDR3 protein is CASTPGLATGELFF. CDR3 sequence (DNA): TGTGCCAGCACCCCGGGACTAGCTACCGGGGAGCTGTTTTTT.

V gene TRBV28 combines with J gene TRBJ1-2; TRBD1 is a possible D gene (5 bases). The germline CDR1 and CDR2 sequences are MDHEN and SYDVKM. The CDR3 extends over 14 amino acids. The V and J ends lost 5 bases and 5 bases respectively, with 15 bases between them. Here the CDR3 reads CASSNNRRVYGYTF. CDR3 DNA sequence: TGTGCCAGCAGTAACAACAGGAGGGTTTATGGCTACACCTTC.

This rearrangement joins TRBV9 to TRBJ2-1; D is perhaps TRBD2 (7 bases). The CDR3 runs 16 residues. The germline V and J ends were trimmed by 4 bases and 1 base, with 15 bases remaining between them. Germline CDR1 reads SGDLS; CDR2 reads YYNGEE. CDR3 bases: TGTGCCAGCAGCTCCCCTGCGGGGGCGTCCTACAATGAGCAGTTCTTC. Translated: CASSSPAGASYNEQFF.

The genes are TRBV28 and TRBJ1-5; TRBD1 agrees at 10 bases. The germline gives CDR1 MDHEN, CDR2 SYDVKM. The CDR3 is 19 amino acids. The V segment lost 3 bases and the J segment 1 base; nucleotides outside the gene matches: 12. Here the CDR3 DNA reads TGTGCCAGCAGTTTTGGCCTCCAAAGGACAGGGGGAAGCAATCAGCCCCAGCATTTT. It codes for CASSFGLQRTGGSNQPQHF.

The chain links TRBV6-6 to TRBJ2-7; the match to TRBD2 covers 8 bases. Trimming cost V 6 bases and J 2 bases; bases outside gene matches: 6. CDR3 length: 14 residues. The germline CDR1 and CDR2 sequences are MNHNY and SVGAGI (reference sequence). CDR3 DNA sequence: TGTGCCAGCAGCAAGACTAGCGTAACCTACGAGCAGTACTTC. It specifies CASSKTSVTYEQYF.

J is TRBJ2-1 and V is TRBV11-3, with D possibly matching TRBD2 (5 bases). Trimming removed 3 bases at V and 10 bases at J, with 22 bases between. Germline V gives CDR1 SGHNT, CDR2 YENEEA. CDR3 length equals 16 residues. This CDR3 reads CASSFRTSRLIEEQFF. The DNA for the CDR3 is TGTGCCAGCAGCTTCCGGACTTCCCGCCTCATCGAGGAGCAGTTCTTC.

The chain is built from TRBV27 and TRBJ1-5; D unresolved. V lost 6 bases to trimming and J lost 0 bases, with 18 bases between them. Per germline, CDR1 MNHEY and CDR2 SMNVEV (reference sequence). This CDR3 has 17 amino acids. In nucleotides, the CDR3 is TGTGCCAGCAGGAGCCTTGAGAGGGATTATAGCAATCAGCCCCAGCATTTT. This translates into CASRSLERDYSNQPQHF.

The rearrangement links TRBV6-5 to TRBJ2-1, with 13 bases matching TRBD2. J lost 8 bases, V lost 4 bases, and 5 bases had no gene match. The CDR3 length is 15 residues. CDR1 and CDR2 (germline): MNHEY, SVGAGI. CDR3 in amino acids: CASSWTSGSTDEQFF. In DNA, the CDR3 is TGTGCCAGCAGTTGGACTAGCGGGAGTACCGATGAGCAGTTCTTC.

This chain connects TRBV5-1 to TRBJ2-5, with no clear D. CDR3 size: 14 residues. Germline V gene lookup returns CDR1 SGHRS and CDR2 YFSETQ. V lost 2 bases to trimming and J lost 4 bases, with 12 bases between them. The CDR3: CASSFGFVGETQYF. The CDR3 DNA follows: TGCGCCAGCAGCTTCGGGTTCGTAGGAGAGACCCAGTACTTC.